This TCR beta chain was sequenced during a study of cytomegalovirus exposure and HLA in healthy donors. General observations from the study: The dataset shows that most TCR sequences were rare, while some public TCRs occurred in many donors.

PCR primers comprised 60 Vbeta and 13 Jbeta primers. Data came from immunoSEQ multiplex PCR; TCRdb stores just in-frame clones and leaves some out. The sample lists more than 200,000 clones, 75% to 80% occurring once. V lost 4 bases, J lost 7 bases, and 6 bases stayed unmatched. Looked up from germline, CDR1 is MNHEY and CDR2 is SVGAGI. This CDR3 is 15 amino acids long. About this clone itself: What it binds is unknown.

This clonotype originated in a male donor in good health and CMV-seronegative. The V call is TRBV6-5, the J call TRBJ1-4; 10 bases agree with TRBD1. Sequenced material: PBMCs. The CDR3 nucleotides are TGTGCCAGCAGTTCCAAGGACAGGGGGTCTGAAAAACTGTTTTTT. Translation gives CASSSKDRGSEKLFF.